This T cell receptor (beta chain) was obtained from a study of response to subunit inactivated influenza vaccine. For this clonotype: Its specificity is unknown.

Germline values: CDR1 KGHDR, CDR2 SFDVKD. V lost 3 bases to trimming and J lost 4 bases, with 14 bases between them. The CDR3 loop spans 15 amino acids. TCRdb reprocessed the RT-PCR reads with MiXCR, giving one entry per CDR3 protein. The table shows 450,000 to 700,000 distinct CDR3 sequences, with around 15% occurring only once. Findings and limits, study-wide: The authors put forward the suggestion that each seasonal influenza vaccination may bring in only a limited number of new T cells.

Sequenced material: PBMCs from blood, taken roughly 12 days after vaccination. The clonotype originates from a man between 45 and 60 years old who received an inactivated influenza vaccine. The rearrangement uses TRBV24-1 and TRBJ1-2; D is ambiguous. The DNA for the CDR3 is TGTGCCACCAGTGATAACAAGCCTGGTGGCTATGGCTACACCTTC. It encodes CATSDNKPGGYGYTF.